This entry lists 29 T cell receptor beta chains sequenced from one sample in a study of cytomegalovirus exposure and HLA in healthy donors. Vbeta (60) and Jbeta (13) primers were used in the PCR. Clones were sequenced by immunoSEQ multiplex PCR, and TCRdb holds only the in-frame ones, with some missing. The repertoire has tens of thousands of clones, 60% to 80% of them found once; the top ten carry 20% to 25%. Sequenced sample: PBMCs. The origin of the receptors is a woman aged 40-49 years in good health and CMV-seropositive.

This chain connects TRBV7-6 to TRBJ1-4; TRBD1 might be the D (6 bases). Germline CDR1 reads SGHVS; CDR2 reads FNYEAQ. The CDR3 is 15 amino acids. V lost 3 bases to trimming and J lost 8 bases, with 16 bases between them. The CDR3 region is CASSFSGGGTEKLFF. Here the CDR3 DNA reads TGTGCCAGCAGCTTTTCGGGAGGGGGGACCGAAAAACTGTTTTTT.

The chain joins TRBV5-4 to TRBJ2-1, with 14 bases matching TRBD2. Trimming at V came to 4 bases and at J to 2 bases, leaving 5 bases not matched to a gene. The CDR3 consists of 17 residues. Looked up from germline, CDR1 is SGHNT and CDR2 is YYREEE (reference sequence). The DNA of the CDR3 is TGTGCCAGCAGCGGAGGACTAGCGGGGGGCCCCTACAATGAGCAGTTCTTC. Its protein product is CASSGGLAGGPYNEQFF.

CDR3 amino acids: CASRTGSSYEQYF. The CDR3 DNA reads TGCGCCAGCAGGACAGGGAGCTCCTACGAGCAGTACTTC. The V and J genes are TRBV5-1 and TRBJ2-7, with 7 bases that match TRBD1. The germline gives CDR1 SGHRS, CDR2 YFSETQ. J gave up 0 bases and V 5 bases, and 2 bases lay outside the gene matches. The CDR3 runs to 13 residues.

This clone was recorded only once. The CDR3 spells CASSQDSGVSQPQHF. CDR3 nucleotides: TGCGCCAGCAGCCAAGATTCAGGGGTGAGTCAGCCCCAGCATTTT. The gene calls are TRBV4-1 and TRBJ1-5; possibly TRBD1 for D (6 bases). The germline CDR1 and CDR2 sequences are MGHRA and YSYEKL. This CDR3 has 15 amino acids. V gave up 0 bases and J gave up 6 bases, with 12 bases separating them.

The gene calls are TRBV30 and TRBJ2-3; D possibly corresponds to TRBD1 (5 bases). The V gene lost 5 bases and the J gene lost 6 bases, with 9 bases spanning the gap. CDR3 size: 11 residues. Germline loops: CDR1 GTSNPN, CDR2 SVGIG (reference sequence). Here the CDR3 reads CAWGSGDTQYF. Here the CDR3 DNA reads TGTGCCTGGGGTTCAGGGGATACGCAGTATTTT.

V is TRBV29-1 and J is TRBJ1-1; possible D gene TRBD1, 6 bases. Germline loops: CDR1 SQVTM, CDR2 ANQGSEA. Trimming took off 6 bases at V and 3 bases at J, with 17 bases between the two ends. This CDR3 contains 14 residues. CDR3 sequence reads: CSVSITGMYTEAFF. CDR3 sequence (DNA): TGCAGCGTGTCGATCACAGGGATGTACACTGAAGCTTTCTTT. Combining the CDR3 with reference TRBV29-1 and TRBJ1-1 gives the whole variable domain SAVISQKPSRDICQRGTSLTIQCQVDSQVTMMFWYRQQPGQSLTLIATANQGSEATYESGFVIDKFPISRPNLTFSTLTVSNMSPEDSSIYLCSVSITGMYTEAFFGQGTRLTVV.

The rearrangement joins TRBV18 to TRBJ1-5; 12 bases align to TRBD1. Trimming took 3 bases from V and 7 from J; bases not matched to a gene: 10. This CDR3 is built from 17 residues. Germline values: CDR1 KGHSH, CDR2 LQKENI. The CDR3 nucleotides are TGTGCCAGCTCACCGCAGCTGGGGACAGGGGGCGAACAGCCCCAGCATTTT. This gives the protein CASSPQLGTGGEQPQHF.

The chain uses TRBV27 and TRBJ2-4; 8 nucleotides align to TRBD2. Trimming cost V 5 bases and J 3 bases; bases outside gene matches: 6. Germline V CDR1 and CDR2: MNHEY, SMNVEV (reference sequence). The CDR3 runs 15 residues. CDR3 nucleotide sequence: TGTGCCAGCAGTCGAGGGGCGGGGGGCAAAAACATTCAGTACTTC. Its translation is CASSRGAGGKNIQYF.

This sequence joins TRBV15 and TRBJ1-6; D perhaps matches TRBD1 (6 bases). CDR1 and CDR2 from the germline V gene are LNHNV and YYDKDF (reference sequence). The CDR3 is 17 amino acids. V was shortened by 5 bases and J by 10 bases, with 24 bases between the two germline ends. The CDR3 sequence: CATSPRQRRTEDSPLHF. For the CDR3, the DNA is TGTGCCACCAGCCCCCGTCAGAGGAGGACAGAGGACTCACCCCTCCACTTT.

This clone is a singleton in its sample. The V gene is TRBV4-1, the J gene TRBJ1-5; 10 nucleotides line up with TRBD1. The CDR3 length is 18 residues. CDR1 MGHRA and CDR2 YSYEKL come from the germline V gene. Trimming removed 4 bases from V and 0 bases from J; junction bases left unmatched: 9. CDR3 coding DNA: TGCGCCAGCAGCCCCCGGGACAGGGGAATATATAGCAATCAGCCCCAGCATTTT. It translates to CASSPRDRGIYSNQPQHF.

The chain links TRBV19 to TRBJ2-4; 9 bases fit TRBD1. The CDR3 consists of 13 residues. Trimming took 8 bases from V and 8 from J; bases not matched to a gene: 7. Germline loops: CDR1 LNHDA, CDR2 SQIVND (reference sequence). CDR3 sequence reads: CASRRTGDDIQYF. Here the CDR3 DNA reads TGTGCCAGTCGAAGGACAGGGGATGACATTCAGTACTTC. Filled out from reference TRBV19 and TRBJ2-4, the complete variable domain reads DGGITQSPKYLFRKEGQNVTLSCEQNLNHDAMYWYRQDPGQGLRLIYYSQIVNDFQKGDIAEGYSVSREKKESFPLTVTSAQKNPTAFYLCASRRTGDDIQYFGAGTRLSVL.

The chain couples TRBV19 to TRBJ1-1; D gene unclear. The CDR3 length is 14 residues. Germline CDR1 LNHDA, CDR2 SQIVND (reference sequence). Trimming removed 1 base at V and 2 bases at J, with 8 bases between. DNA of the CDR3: TGTGCCAGTAGTATAGCCCCGGGTAACACTGAAGCTTTCTTT. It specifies CASSIAPGNTEAFF.

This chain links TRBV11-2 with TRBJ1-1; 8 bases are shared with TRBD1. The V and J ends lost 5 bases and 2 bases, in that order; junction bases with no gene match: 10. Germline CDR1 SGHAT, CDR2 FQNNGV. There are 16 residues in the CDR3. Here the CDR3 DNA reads TGTGCCAGCAGCCACCTCCCTGGACAGGGAAACACTGAAGCTTTCTTT. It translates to CASSHLPGQGNTEAFF.

As DNA, the CDR3 is TGTGCCAGCAGCCCGGGGAACACTGAAGCTTTCTTT. Translation: CASSPGNTEAFF. The chain has TRBV27 and TRBJ1-1; D call uncertain. The V gene lost 6 bases and the J gene lost 1 base, with 6 bases spanning the gap. CDR3 size: 12 residues. Germline CDR1 and CDR2: MNHEY and SMNVEV (reference sequence).

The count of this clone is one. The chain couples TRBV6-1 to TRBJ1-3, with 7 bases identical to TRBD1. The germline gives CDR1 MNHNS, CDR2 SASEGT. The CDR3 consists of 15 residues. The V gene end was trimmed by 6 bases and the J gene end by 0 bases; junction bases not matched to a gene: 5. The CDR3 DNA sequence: TGTGCCAGCAGAGGACAGGCAACCTCTGGAAACACCATATATTTT. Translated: CASRGQATSGNTIYF.

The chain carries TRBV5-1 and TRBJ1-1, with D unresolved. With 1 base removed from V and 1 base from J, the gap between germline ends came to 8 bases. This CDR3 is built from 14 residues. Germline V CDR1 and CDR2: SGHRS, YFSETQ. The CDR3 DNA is TGCGCCAGCAGCTTGCTTCCGGGGAACACTGAAGCTTTCTTT. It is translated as CASSLLPGNTEAFF.

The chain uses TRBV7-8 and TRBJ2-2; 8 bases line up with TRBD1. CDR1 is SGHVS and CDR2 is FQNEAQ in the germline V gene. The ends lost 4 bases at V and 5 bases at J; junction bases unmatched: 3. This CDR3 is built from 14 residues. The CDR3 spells CASSSRGHTGELFF. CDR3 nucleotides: TGTGCCAGCAGCTCCAGGGGGCATACCGGGGAGCTGTTTTTT.

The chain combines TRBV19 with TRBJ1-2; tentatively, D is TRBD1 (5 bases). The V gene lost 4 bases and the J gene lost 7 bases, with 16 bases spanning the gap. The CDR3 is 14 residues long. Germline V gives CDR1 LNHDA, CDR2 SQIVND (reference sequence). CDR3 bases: TGTGCCAGTAGTAATGAGAGGAGGGGCGGTGGCTACACCTTC. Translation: CASSNERRGGGYTF.

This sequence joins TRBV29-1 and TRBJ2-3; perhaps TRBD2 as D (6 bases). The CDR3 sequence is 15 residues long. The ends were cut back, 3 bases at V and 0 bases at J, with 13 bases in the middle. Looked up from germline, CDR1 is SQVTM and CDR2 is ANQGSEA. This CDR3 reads CSVDGGFSSTDTQYF. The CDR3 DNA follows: TGCAGCGTTGATGGGGGGTTCTCTAGCACAGATACGCAGTATTTT.

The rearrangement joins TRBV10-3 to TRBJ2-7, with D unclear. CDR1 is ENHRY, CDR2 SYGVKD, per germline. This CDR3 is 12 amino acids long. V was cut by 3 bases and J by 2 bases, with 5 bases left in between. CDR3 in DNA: TGTGCCATCAGTGAACTTCCCTACGAGCAGTACTTC. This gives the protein CAISELPYEQYF.

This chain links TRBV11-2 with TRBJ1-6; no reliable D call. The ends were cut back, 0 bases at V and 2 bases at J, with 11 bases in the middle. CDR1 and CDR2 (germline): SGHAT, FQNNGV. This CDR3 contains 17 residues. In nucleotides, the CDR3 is TGTGCCAGCAGCTTAGACGGTGAGGCAACCTATAATTCACCCCTCCACTTT. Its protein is CASSLDGEATYNSPLHF.

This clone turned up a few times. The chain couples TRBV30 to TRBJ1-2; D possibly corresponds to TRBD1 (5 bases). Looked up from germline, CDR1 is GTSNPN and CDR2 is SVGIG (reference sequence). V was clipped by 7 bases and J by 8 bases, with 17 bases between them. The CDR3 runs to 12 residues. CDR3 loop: CASGAGPDGYTF. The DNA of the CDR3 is TGTGCCTCCGGAGCGGGGCCGGACGGCTACACCTTC.

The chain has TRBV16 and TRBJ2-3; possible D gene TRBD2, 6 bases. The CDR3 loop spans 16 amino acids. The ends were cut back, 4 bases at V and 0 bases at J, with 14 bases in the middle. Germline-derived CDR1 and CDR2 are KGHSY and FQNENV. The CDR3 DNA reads TGTGCCAGCAGCCGGGCCGGCGGGGTTAGCACAGATACGCAGTATTTT. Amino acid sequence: CASSRAGGVSTDTQYF. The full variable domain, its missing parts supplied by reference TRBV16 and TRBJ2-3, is GEEVAQTPKHLVRGEGQKAKLYCAPIKGHSYVFWYQQVLKNEFKFLISFQNENVFDETGMPKERFSAKCLPNSPCSLEIQATKLEDSAVYFCASSRAGGVSTDTQYFGPGTRLTVL.

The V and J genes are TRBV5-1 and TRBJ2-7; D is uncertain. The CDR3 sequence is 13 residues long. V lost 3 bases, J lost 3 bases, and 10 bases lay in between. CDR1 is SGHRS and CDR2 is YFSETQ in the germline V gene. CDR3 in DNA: TGCGCCAGCAGCTCGGTCCAGCGCTACGAGCAGTACTTC. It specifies CASSSVQRYEQYF.

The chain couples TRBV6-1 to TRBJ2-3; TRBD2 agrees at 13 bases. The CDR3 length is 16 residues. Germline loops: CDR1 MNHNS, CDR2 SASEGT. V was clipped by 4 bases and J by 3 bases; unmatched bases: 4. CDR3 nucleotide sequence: TGTGCCAGCAGTGCAGGACTAGCGGGGGTAACAGATACGCAGTATTTT. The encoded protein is CASSAGLAGVTDTQYF.

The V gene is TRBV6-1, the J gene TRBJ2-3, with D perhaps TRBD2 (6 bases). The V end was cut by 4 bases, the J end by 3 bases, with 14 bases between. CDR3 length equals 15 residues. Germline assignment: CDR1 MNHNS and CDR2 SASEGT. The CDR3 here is CASSVGRDPTDTQYF. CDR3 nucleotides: TGTGCCAGCAGTGTAGGGCGGGACCCGACAGATACGCAGTATTTT.

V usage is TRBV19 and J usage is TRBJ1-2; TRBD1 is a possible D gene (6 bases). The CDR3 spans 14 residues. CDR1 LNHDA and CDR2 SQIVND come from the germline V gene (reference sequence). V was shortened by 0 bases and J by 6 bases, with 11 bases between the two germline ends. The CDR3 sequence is CASSIEGAPNGYTF. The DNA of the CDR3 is TGTGCCAGTAGTATAGAGGGGGCGCCTAATGGCTACACCTTC.

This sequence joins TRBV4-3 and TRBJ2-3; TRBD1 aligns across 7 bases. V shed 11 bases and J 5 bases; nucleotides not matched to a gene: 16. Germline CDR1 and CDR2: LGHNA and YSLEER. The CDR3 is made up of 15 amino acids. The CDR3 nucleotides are TGCGCCTCAACCAAGCGGCAGGGGGTCGGAGATACGCAGTATTTT. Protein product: CASTKRQGVGDTQYF.

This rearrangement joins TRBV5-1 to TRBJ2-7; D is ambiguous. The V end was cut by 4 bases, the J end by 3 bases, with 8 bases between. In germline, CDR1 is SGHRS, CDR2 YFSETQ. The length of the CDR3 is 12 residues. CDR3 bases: TGCGCCAGCAGCGACACTGACTACGAGCAGTACTTC. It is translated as CASSDTDYEQYF.